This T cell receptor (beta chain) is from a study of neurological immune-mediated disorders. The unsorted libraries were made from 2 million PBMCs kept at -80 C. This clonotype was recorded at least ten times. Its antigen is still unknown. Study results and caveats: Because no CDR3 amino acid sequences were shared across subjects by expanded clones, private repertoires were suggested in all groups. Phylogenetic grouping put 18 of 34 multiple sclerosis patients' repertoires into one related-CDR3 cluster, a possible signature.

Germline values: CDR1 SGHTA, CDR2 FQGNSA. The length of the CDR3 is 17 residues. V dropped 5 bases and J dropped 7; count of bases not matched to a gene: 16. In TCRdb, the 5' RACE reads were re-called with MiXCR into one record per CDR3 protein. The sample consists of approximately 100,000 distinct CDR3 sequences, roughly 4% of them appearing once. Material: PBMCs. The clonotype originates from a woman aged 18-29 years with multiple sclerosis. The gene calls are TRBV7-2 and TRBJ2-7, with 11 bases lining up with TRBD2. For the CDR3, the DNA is TGTGCCAGCAGCCCCGCATTCGGTAGCGGGGGGGCGTGGGAGCAGTACTTC. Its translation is CASSPAFGSGGAWEQYF.